This T cell receptor beta chain was retrieved from a study of blood T cell repertoires in COVID-19. In the study overall: Both acute and convalescent COVID-19 samples were obtained from the United States, Italy and Spain.

Study processing details: Estimation of nucleated cell counts was performed using reference gene primer amplification. Produced via immunoSEQ multiplex PCR; TCRdb's table is partial and in-frame only. That table is the source of V, J and clone size, and D and trimming were worked out from the DNA. This sample has approximately 210,000 clones, with around four fifths found just once. The source is a woman between 50 and 59 years old with active or convalescent COVID-19. The sample comprised peripheral blood.

The DNA for the CDR3 is TGTGCCAGCAGCTTCACTAGCGGGGTCGAAAACAATGAGCAGTTCTTC. Its protein product is CASSFTSGVENNEQFF. The chain recombines TRBV11-2 with TRBJ2-1; 10 bases agree with TRBD2. Germline V gene sequence: CDR1 SGHAT, CDR2 FQNNGV. The CDR3 covers 16 residues. The trim removed 3 bases at V and 5 bases at J, leaving 7 bases unmatched.